These 10 T cell receptor beta chains were all obtained from the same sample, sequenced in a study of immune characterization of retroperitoneal liposarcoma (dated by TCRdb to between 2018 and 2020). Library preparation used PCR. Sequenced using a NextSeq 500. In TCRdb, the public reads were trimmed at Q25 with fastp and aligned with MiXCR, with productive beta chains retained. A single entry per CDR3 protein holds the most common genes and DNA from its merged rows. The table for this sample lists under 20,000 distinct CDR3 sequences; around 38% of them were counted only once. The ten largest make up less than 8.5% of the sample. The sequencing sample was made of blood. The receptors here all came from a male donor with retroperitoneal liposarcoma.

This clonotype was seen ten or more times. The chain links TRBV7-9 to TRBJ2-3; no firm D call. The V gene's germline CDR1 is SEHNR and CDR2 FQNEAQ (reference sequence). The CDR3 runs to 13 residues. Trimming stripped 3 bases from V and 0 bases from J, with 4 bases between. The CDR3 sequence: CASSFFSTDTQYF. CDR3 in DNA: TGTGCCAGCAGCTTTTTCAGCACAGATACGCAGTATTTT.

This clonotype has at least ten counts. The chain is built from TRBV7-3 and TRBJ2-3; D may be TRBD2 (5 bases). V was trimmed by 1 base and J by 4 bases, leaving 6 bases between them. The CDR3 totals 13 residues. Germline-derived CDR1 and CDR2 are SGHTA and FQGTGA. In DNA form, the CDR3 reads TGTGCCAGCAGCTTAAACGGGGCAGATACGCAGTATTTT. Protein: CASSLNGADTQYF.

This clonotype was seen at least ten times. The CDR3 protein is CASSLEASTDTQYF. CDR3 nucleotide sequence: TGTGCCAGCAGTTTAGAGGCTAGCACAGATACGCAGTATTTT. The rearrangement uses TRBV12-3 or TRBV12-4 and TRBJ2-3; D is ambiguous. V lost 1 base, J lost 0 bases, and 5 bases lay in between. CDR3 size: 14 residues.

The CDR3 bases are TGTGCCAGCAGCCCCTTGGCGCTAGTTCAGCGCGAGACCCAGTACTTC. It yields the protein CASSPLALVQRETQYF. The V and J genes are TRBV7-2 and TRBJ2-1; D is unresolved. The DNA matches TRBJ2-5 better at its end, which makes the J call doubtful. The germline gives CDR1 SGHTA, CDR2 FQGNSA. CDR3 length: 16 residues.

The genes are TRBV6-1 and TRBJ1-5, with 9 bases aligning to TRBD1. V trimming: 4 bases; J trimming: 0 bases; junction bases outside the gene matches: 7. Germline V gene lookup returns CDR1 MNHNS and CDR2 SASEGT. There are 17 residues in the CDR3. The CDR3 DNA is TGTGCCAGCAGTGGCGACAGGGGGGATAATAGCAATCAGCCCCAGCATTTT. It yields the protein CASSGDRGDNSNQPQHF.

This clonotype was found a few times. The rearrangement uses TRBV5-6 and TRBJ2-5, with 7 bases matching TRBD2. V was pared by 7 bases and J by 4 bases, with 10 bases of the junction left unmatched. CDR1 and CDR2 (germline): SGHDT, YYEEEE. There are 14 residues in the CDR3. DNA for the CDR3: TGTGCCAGCTCGGGGGGAGCGGGCGGAGAGACCCAGTACTTC. Translation gives CASSGGAGGETQYF.

The CDR3 coding sequence is TGCGCCAGCAGGGGACAGGGTTTGTTCCCCACCTACGAGCAGTACGTC. The encoded protein is CASRGQGLFPTYEQYV. V and J are TRBV10-2 and TRBJ2-7, with 9 bases that match TRBD1. The CDR3 is 16 residues long. The germline V gene has CDR1 WSHSY and CDR2 SAAADI. The ends lost 6 bases at V and 2 bases at J; junction bases unmatched: 11.

This clonotype was recorded many times. CDR3 nucleotides: TGTGCCAGCAGTGTCGCGGGACTACCAACCTACGAGCAGTTCTTC. It encodes CASSVAGLPTYEQFF. The chain carries TRBV6-1 and TRBJ2-1, with 7 bases fitting TRBD2. The CDR3 is made up of 15 amino acids. Trimming cost V 4 bases and J 10 bases; bases outside gene matches: 13. Per the germline V gene, CDR1 is MNHNS and CDR2 is SASEGT.

This clonotype is medium-sized by share. The J gene is TRBJ2-1, the V gene TRBV7-2; no reliable D call. Germline lookup yields CDR1 SGHTA and CDR2 FQGNSA. The CDR3 extends over 12 amino acids. V dropped 6 bases and J dropped 10 bases, with 13 bases sitting between them. The CDR3 loop is CASSRTVYEQFF. CDR3 nucleotides: TGTGCCAGCAGTCGGACGGTTTACGAGCAGTTCTTC.

In its sample, this clonotype ranks as medium-sized (0.01 to 0.1%). The genes are TRBV7-9 and TRBJ2-7; D is possibly TRBD1 (6 bases). V gave up 2 bases and J gave up 1 base, with 9 bases separating them. The CDR3 has 14 residues. The germline V gene has CDR1 SEHNR and CDR2 FQNEAQ (reference sequence). This chain's CDR3 is CASSLRGISYEQYF. In DNA form, the CDR3 reads TGTGCCAGCAGCTTAAGGGGGATTTCCTACGAGCAGTACTTC.